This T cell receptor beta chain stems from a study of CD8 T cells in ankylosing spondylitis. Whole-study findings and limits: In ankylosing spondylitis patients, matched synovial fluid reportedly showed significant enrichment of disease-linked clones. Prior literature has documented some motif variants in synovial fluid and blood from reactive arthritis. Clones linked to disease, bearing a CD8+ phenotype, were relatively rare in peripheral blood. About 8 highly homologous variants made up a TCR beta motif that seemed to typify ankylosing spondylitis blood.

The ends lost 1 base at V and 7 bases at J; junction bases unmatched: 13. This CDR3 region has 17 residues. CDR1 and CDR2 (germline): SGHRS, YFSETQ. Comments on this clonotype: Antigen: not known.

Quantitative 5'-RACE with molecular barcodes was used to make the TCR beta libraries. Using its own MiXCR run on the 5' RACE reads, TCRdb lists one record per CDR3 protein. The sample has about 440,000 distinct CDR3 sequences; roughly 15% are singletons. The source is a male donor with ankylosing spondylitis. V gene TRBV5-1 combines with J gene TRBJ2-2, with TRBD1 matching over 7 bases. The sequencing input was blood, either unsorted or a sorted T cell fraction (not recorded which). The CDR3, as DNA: TGCGCCAGCAGCTTGTTCGCGACAGGGTATAAGGTCGGGGAGCTGTTTTTT. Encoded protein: CASSLFATGYKVGELFF.